A selection of T cell receptor beta chains follows, all from one sample in a study of cytomegalovirus exposure and HLA in healthy donors. Using immunoSEQ multiplex PCR, the repertoire was profiled, and TCRdb retains in-frame clones only, with some absent. Counted here are about 63,000 clones, roughly 74% occurring once; the ten biggest clones make up 20% to 25%. Sequencing was carried out using PBMCs. Receptor source: a woman aged 40-49 years in good health and CMV-seropositive. The CDR3 runs from the conserved cysteine through the conserved F or W. The D gene is left open where the match is weak. Clone sizes are given selectively: once, few, many, or a class where the clone is expanded.

.	TRBV2	TRBJ2-7	TRBD1	CASSRQGVSYEQYF	TGTGCCAGCAGCAGACAGGGAGTCTCCTACGAGCAGTACTTC
.	TRBV19	TRBJ2-1	.	CASMKDQRGEQFF	TGTGCCAGTATGAAAGACCAACGGGGTGAGCAGTTCTTC
.	TRBV6-5	TRBJ1-5	.	CASSPTGSGNQPQHF	TGTGCCAGCAGTCCCACAGGGTCGGGCAATCAGCCCCAGCATTTT
once	TRBV7-8	TRBJ2-7	.	CASSFGQGNYIFPYF	.
.	TRBV19	TRBJ1-3	.	CASSMEGSSGNTIYF	TGTGCCAGTAGTATGGAGGGCAGCTCTGGAAACACCATATATTTT
.	TRBV6-1	TRBJ1-4	.	CASSEGTGNEKLFF	TGTGCCAGCAGTGAAGGTACAGGGAATGAAAAACTGTTTTTT
.	TRBV9	TRBJ1-2	.	CASSSRGLANYGYTF	TGTGCCAGCAGCAGTCGAGGACTAGCTAACTATGGCTACACCTTC
.	TRBV4-3	TRBJ1-2	.	CASSQDEQGLSGYTF	TGCGCCAGCAGCCAAGATGAGCAGGGTTTGAGTGGCTACACCTTC
.	TRBV7-3	TRBJ1-1	.	CASSSAEGTEAFF	TGTGCCAGCAGCTCCGCTGAGGGCACTGAAGCTTTCTTT
.	TRBV5-1	TRBJ2-3	TRBD2	CASKLAGARDTQYF	TGCGCCAGCAAACTAGCGGGGGCCCGAGATACGCAGTATTTT
.	TRBV6-6	TRBJ2-2	TRBD2	CASNRGRGETGELFF	TGTGCCAGCAACCGCGGCCGGGGGGAGACCGGGGAGCTGTTTTTT
.	TRBV21-1	TRBJ1-1	.	CASSKRRTRAPAEAFF	TGTGCCAGCAGCAAAAGGAGGACCCGGGCCCCCGCCGAAGCTTTCTTT
few	TRBV7-2	TRBJ2-7	.	CASSLPPQYEQYF	TGTGCCAGCAGCTTACCACCGCAGTACGAGCAGTACTTC
.	TRBV5-6	TRBJ1-2	.	CASSLLTGFAGYTF	TGTGCCAGCAGCCTACTAACAGGGTTTGCTGGCTACACCTTC
few	TRBV9	TRBJ2-1	TRBD2	CASSPRLVAGSYEQFF	TGTGCCAGCAGCCCCAGGTTGGTAGCGGGGTCCTATGAGCAGTTCTTC
.	TRBV6-5	TRBJ1-1	TRBD1	CASSYQGVTEAFF	TGTGCCAGCAGTTATCAGGGGGTCACTGAAGCTTTCTTT
.	TRBV7-9	TRBJ2-1	TRBD2	CASSSSLMRGKGNEQFF	TGTGCCAGCAGCTCGTCCTTAATGCGGGGGAAGGGGAATGAGCAGTTCTTC
.	TRBV6-6	TRBJ2-7	.	CASTLGGQNYEQYF	TGTGCCAGCACCTTGGGGGGGCAGAACTACGAGCAGTACTTC
.	TRBV5-1	TRBJ1-3	TRBD1	CASSSGTGSGNTIYF	TGCGCCAGCAGCAGCGGGACAGGCTCTGGAAACACCATATATTTT
.	TRBV19	TRBJ2-7	.	CASSTAAAGNEQYF	TGTGCCAGTAGTACGGCAGCGGCGGGGAACGAGCAGTACTTC
.	TRBV18	TRBJ2-1	.	CASSPSRGRSSYNEQFF	TGTGCCAGCTCACCCTCCAGGGGCCGTAGCTCTTACAATGAGCAGTTCTTC
.	TRBV5-4	TRBJ1-4	.	CASSLTEGTNEKLFF	TGTGCCAGCAGCTTGACGGAGGGGACTAATGAAAAACTGTTTTTT
few	TRBV6-6	TRBJ2-7	TRBD1	CASSPTGVGVSGEQYF	TGTGCCAGCAGCCCCACAGGGGTTGGGGTGTCGGGCGAGCAGTACTTC
.	TRBV12-2	TRBJ2-7	.	CASRPGGTRYKDSPPWNEQYF	TGTGCAAGTCGCCCAGGGGGTACCCGATATAAGGATTCCCCCCCTTGGAACGAGCAGTACTTC
.	TRBV18	TRBJ2-5	TRBD1	CASSPPGQGWETQYF	TGTGCCAGCTCACCACCAGGACAGGGGTGGGAGACCCAGTACTTC
.	TRBV2	TRBJ1-4	.	CASRVQDRSNEKLFF	TGTGCCAGCAGGGTACAGGACCGCTCGAATGAAAAACTGTTTTTT
.	TRBV7-8	TRBJ2-7	TRBD1	CASGRDRDGYEQYF	TGTGCCAGCGGCCGGGACAGGGATGGCTACGAGCAGTACTTC
.	TRBV5-1	TRBJ1-1	.	CASCRELGNTEAFF	TGCGCCAGCTGCCGGGAACTGGGGAACACTGAAGCTTTCTTT
.	TRBV5-1	TRBJ2-5	TRBD1	CASSLGGQGSSETQYF	TGCGCCAGCAGCTTGGGGGGACAGGGAAGTTCGGAGACCCAGTACTTC
.	TRBV4-1	TRBJ2-1	TRBD1	CASSQGQGAITEQFF	TGCGCCAGCAGCCAAGGACAGGGGGCGATCACTGAGCAGTTCTTC
few	TRBV4-3	TRBJ2-4	TRBD1	CASSQNRGTKNIQYF	TGCGCCAGCAGCCAGAACAGGGGGACCAAAAACATTCAGTACTTC
.	TRBV7-2	TRBJ2-2	TRBD2	CASSLRLAGANTGELFF	TGTGCCAGCAGCTTAAGACTAGCGGGGGCGAACACCGGGGAGCTGTTTTTT
few	TRBV9	TRBJ2-5	.	CASSVALYQGHETQYF	TGTGCCAGCAGCGTAGCCCTGTATCAGGGGCACGAGACCCAGTACTTC
.	TRBV11-2	TRBJ2-3	.	CASGTGGASTDTQYF	TGTGCCAGCGGGACTGGGGGGGCCTCAACAGATACGCAGTATTTT
few	TRBV30	TRBJ2-1	.	CAWRSTGLSEQFF	TGTGCCTGGAGGAGTACAGGGTTAAGTGAGCAGTTCTTC
.	TRBV4-3	TRBJ1-2	TRBD1	CASSQGTGEYGYTF	TGCGCCAGCAGCCAAGGAACAGGGGAGTATGGCTACACCTTC
.	TRBV7-7	TRBJ1-1	TRBD1	CASSLTGGTEAFF	TGCGCCAGCAGCCTTACAGGGGGCACTGAAGCTTTCTTT
.	TRBV5-1	TRBJ2-3	TRBD1	CASSLGDSTNTQYF	TGCGCCAGCAGCTTGGGGGACAGTACTAATACGCAGTATTTT
.	TRBV5-1	TRBJ2-1	TRBD2	CASREGLAGSSYNEQFF	TGCGCCAGCAGGGAGGGACTAGCGGGCAGCTCCTACAATGAGCAGTTCTTC
once	TRBV11-2	TRBJ1-1	TRBD1	CASSLAGGTNTEAFF	TGTGCCAGCAGCTTAGCAGGGGGGACGAACACTGAAGCTTTCTTT
.	TRBV5-1	TRBJ1-5	.	CASSLSQGDNQPQHF	TGCGCCAGCAGCTTATCACAGGGAGACAATCAGCCCCAGCATTTT
.	TRBV5-4	TRBJ2-2	.	CASSLAGTRKGGELFF	TGTGCCAGCAGCTTGGCCGGGACACGAAAAGGAGGGGAGCTGTTTTTT
.	TRBV5-1	TRBJ1-2	.	CASSLDFYGYTF	TGCGCCAGCAGCTTGGACTTCTATGGCTACACCTTC
few	TRBV27	TRBJ2-7	.	CASSLEGGRVSYEQYF	TGTGCCAGCAGTTTAGAGGGAGGCAGGGTATCCTACGAGCAGTACTTC
.	TRBV15	TRBJ2-6	.	CATSRTGSGANVLTF	TGTGCCACCAGCAGGACAGGCTCTGGGGCCAACGTCCTGACTTTC
few	TRBV7-6	TRBJ2-3	TRBD1	CATRSTGASTDTQYF	TGTGCCACCCGCTCCACAGGGGCGAGCACAGATACGCAGTATTTT
.	TRBV7-9	TRBJ1-2	.	CASSSDFSNYGYTF	TGTGCCAGCAGCTCGGACTTTAGTAACTATGGCTACACCTTC
.	TRBV27	TRBJ2-4	TRBD1	CASSLGTGKNIQYF	TGTGCCAGCAGTTTAGGGACAGGGAAAAACATTCAGTACTTC
.	TRBV30	TRBJ1-1	TRBD1	CAWSVYGDRSLAFF	TGTGCCTGGAGTGTATACGGGGACAGATCACTGGCTTTCTTT
.	TRBV7-2	TRBJ2-2	.	CASSLMRSNTGELFF	TGTGCCAGCAGCTTAATGAGGTCGAACACCGGGGAGCTGTTTTTT
.	TRBV30	TRBJ1-6	TRBD1	CAWRPGQGFSPLHF	TGTGCCTGGAGGCCGGGACAGGGTTTCTCACCCCTCCACTTT
.	TRBV27	TRBJ2-1	TRBD1	CASSLFGTGDEQFF	TGTGCCAGCAGTTTATTCGGGACAGGGGATGAGCAGTTCTTC
.	TRBV30	TRBJ1-5	.	CAWSRDRGSGGAQHF	TGTGCCTGGAGTCGGGACCGAGGGAGCGGGGGAGCCCAGCATTTT
few	TRBV30	TRBJ2-1	TRBD2	CACRGGGGAYNEQFF	TGTGCCTGCCGGGGGGGCGGGGGCGCCTACAATGAGCAGTTCTTC